The 5 T cell receptor beta chains reported below all come from one sample, sequenced in a study of regulatory T cells in long-lasting Graves disease. Time point defined: newly diagnosed GD, antithyroid drugs for less than 3 months. Researchers made the TCR library from RNA that was extracted from PBMCs. TCR beta libraries were built with iRepertoire HTBI primers and Arm-PCR of CDR3 regions. One entry per CDR3 protein results from TCRdb running MiXCR on the multiplex PCR reads. The sample has roughly 610,000 distinct CDR3 sequences, roughly 16% seen once. This sample also appeared in a second study, on T cells in Graves' hyperthyroidism and ophthalmopathy.

This specimen consisted of peripheral blood mononuclear cells (PBMCs), obtained at new diagnosis, from a patient treated with antithyroid drugs. Receptors were obtained from a woman between 25 and 40 years old with Graves disease.

The V and J genes are TRBV7-9 and TRBJ2-2; D possibly uses TRBD1 or TRBD2 (5 bases each). Trimming removed 7 bases from V and 9 bases from J, with 15 bases in between. The V gene's germline CDR1 is SEHNR and CDR2 FQNEAQ (reference sequence). The length of the CDR3 is 13 residues. The CDR3 here is CASIHSGDRELFF. The DNA for the CDR3 is TGTGCCAGCATCCATTCCGGGGACCGGGAGCTGTTTTTT.

This clonotype showed up just a few times. The chain has TRBV25-1 and TRBJ2-1; no clear D gene. V dropped 2 bases and J dropped 6 bases, with 8 bases sitting between them. This CDR3 is 13 amino acids long. CDR1 and CDR2 (germline): MGHDK, SYGVNS. The CDR3 coding sequence is TGTGCCAGCAGTGAAGCGCACCTCAATGAGCAGTTCTTC. Residues: CASSEAHLNEQFF.

This clonotype came up many times. The chain employs TRBV7-8 and TRBJ2-5, with D perhaps given as TRBD1 or TRBD2 (5 bases each). This CDR3 comprises 14 residues. Per the germline V gene, CDR1 is SGHVS and CDR2 is FQNEAQ. Trimming removed 5 bases from V and 5 bases from J, with 15 bases in between. CDR3 region: CASSGREGDETQYF. CDR3 nucleotide sequence: TGTGCCAGCAGCGGGCGAGAAGGGGACGAGACCCAGTACTTC.

This clonotype has a handful of counts. The chain couples TRBV20-1 to TRBJ2-1, with D perhaps TRBD2 (5 bases). The CDR3 loop spans 12 amino acids. The germline V gene encodes CDR1 DFQATT and CDR2 SNEGSKA (reference sequence). The V end was cut by 6 bases, the J end by 4 bases, with 10 bases between. The CDR3 bases are TGCAGTGCAAGGGAGCCTTACAATGAGCAGTTCTTC. Protein sequence: CSAREPYNEQFF.

This clonotype was counted many times. A junction end diverges from the germline sequence, so it may reflect a read error. V is TRBV3-1 and J is TRBJ2-5; no reliable D call. This CDR3 has 11 residues. Germline loops: CDR1 LGHDT, CDR2 YNNKEL (reference sequence). The CDR3 bases are TGTGCCAGCAGTCAAGCAGAGACCCAGTACTTC. Its translation is CASSQAETQYF.